The source of this TCR beta chain is a study of shared clonotypes between healthy human individuals. The V end lost 2 bases, the J end lost 2 bases, and 10 bases lay between the germline ends. Per the germline V gene, CDR1 is MNHEY and CDR2 is SMNVEV (reference sequence). The CDR3 sequence is 14 residues long. The sorted-subset replicate PCRs were given roughly 200 ng DNA, which is 27,000 or so T cell genomes. TCRdb keeps only in-frame clones here, not all; method: immunoSEQ multiplex PCR. The top ten clones hold 0.89% of a sample with 950,000 to 1,200,000 clones, 70% to 80% of them seen once. The rearrangement links TRBV27 to TRBJ2-7, with D possibly being TRBD1 (5 bases). The source is a man aged 18 to 29 in good health. Some clones in this sample may be carry-over from other donors' samples. Sequenced: memory CD4+ T cells from PBMCs. Subset specified: CD45RA-negative fraction. The CDR3 DNA reads TGTGCCAGCAGTTTAGGCAAAGGGGCCTACGAGCAGTACTTC. Translating it yields CASSLGKGAYEQYF.